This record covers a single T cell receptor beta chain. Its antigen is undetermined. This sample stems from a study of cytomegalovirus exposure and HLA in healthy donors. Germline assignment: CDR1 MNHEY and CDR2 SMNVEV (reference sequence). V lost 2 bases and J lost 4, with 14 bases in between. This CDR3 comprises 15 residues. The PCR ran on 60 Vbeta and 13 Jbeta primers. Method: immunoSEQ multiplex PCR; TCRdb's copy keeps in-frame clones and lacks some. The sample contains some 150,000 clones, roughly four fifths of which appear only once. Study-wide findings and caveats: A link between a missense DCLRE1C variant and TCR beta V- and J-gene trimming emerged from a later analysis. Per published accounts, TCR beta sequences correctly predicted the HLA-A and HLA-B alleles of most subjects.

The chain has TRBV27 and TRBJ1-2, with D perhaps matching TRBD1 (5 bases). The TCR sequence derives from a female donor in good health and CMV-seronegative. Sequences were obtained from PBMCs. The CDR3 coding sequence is TGTGCCAGCAGTTTAACAGGCCAGATTCTCTATGGCTACACCTTC. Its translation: CASSLTGQILYGYTF.